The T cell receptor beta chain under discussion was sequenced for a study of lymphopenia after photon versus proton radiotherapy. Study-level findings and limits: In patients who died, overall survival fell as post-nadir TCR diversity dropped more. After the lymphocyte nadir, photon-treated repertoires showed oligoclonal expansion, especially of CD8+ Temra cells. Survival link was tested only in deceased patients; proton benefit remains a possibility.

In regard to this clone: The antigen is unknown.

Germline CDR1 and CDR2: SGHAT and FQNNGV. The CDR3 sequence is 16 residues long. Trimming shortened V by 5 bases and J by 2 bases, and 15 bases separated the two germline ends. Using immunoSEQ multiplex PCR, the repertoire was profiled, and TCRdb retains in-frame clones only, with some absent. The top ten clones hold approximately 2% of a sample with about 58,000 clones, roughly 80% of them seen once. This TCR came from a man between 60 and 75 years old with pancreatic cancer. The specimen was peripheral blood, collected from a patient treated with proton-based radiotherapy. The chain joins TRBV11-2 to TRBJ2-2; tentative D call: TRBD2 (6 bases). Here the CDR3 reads CASSPASGGNTGELFF. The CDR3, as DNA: TGTGCCAGCAGCCCGGCGTCCGGGGGAAACACCGGGGAGCTGTTTTTT.